What follows are 21 T cell receptor beta chains derived from one specimen sequenced in a study of T cell responses to AZD1222 COVID-19 vaccine. Some clones are missing from TCRdb's copy, which holds only in-frame ones; the method was immunoSEQ multiplex PCR. The data contain 55,000 to 75,000 clones, roughly 89% of them singletons. The sample consisted of peripheral blood, taken on day 0 of AZD1222 vaccination. These receptors all come from an adult in good health.

The V and J genes are TRBV11-1 and TRBJ2-1; D is tentatively TRBD1 or TRBD2 (6 bases each). This CDR3 spans 14 amino acids. Trimming cost V 8 bases and J 6 bases, with 17 bases left between them. The germline V gene has CDR1 SGHAT and CDR2 FQDESV (reference sequence). This CDR3 is CASRVIGGGNEQFF. As DNA, the CDR3 is TGTGCCAGCCGCGTTATTGGAGGGGGCAATGAGCAGTTCTTC.

In this sample, this clone turned up a few times. The chain has TRBV3-1 (or the pseudogene TRBV3-2) and TRBJ1-3, with a possible D match to TRBD1 (5 bases). V lost 1 base and J lost 4, with 14 bases in between. CDR1 and CDR2 from the germline V gene are LGHDT and YNNKEL (reference sequence). This CDR3 has 16 residues. Here the CDR3 DNA reads TGTGCCAGCAGCCAAGGGGACGGCTTCCCGGGAAACACCATATATTTT. Protein: CASSQGDGFPGNTIYF.

The gene calls are TRBV2 and TRBJ1-6; 7 bases fit TRBD1. V gave up 5 bases and J gave up 7 bases; unmatched junction bases: 2. The CDR3 has 13 residues. The germline CDR1 and CDR2 sequences are SNHLY and FYNNEI. The CDR3 region is CASSRDRNSPLHF. For the CDR3, the DNA is TGTGCCAGCAGTCGGGACAGAAATTCACCCCTCCACTTT.

This rearrangement joins TRBV5-4 to TRBJ2-5; 11 bases fit TRBD2. Losses at the gene ends were 0 bases for V and 3 bases for J; bases not matched to a gene: 4. This CDR3 has 16 residues. Germline V gene data show CDR1 as SGHNT and CDR2 as YYREEE (reference sequence). The CDR3 DNA follows: TGTGCCAGCAGCTTGGTCGGTAGCGGGGGGGAAGAGACCCAGTACTTC. Translation: CASSLVGSGGEETQYF. The variable domain in full, completed from reference TRBV5-4 and TRBJ2-5, reads ETGVTQSPTHLIKTRGQQVTLRCSSQSGHNTVSWYQQALGQGPQFIFQYYREEENGRGNFPPRFSGLQFPNYSSELNVNALELDDSALYLCASSLVGSGGEETQYFGPGTRLLVL.

The J gene is TRBJ2-2, the V gene TRBV5-1; TRBD2 aligns across 8 bases. This CDR3 contains 16 residues. Germline V gives CDR1 SGHRS, CDR2 YFSETQ. V shed 4 bases, J shed 0 bases, and the junction held 5 bases outside the gene matches. The CDR3 DNA reads as TGCGCCAGCAGCGGGGGAGCGGGGGCGAACACCGGGGAGCTGTTTTTT. It yields the protein CASSGGAGANTGELFF.

This clone has only one observation. J is TRBJ1-2 and V is TRBV6-5; 7 bases are a match to TRBD1. The trim removed 6 bases at V and 4 bases at J, leaving 5 bases unmatched. CDR1 and CDR2 from the germline V gene are MNHEY and SVGAGI. This CDR3 has 13 residues. The DNA of the CDR3 is TGTGCCAGCAGCCCCACAGGGGTCTATGGCTACACCTTC. Encoded protein: CASSPTGVYGYTF.

The chain recombines TRBV30 with TRBJ1-4, with D unclear. This CDR3 region has 15 residues. Trimming pared 5 bases from V and 7 bases from J, leaving 20 bases between. Germline-derived CDR1 and CDR2 are GTSNPN and SVGIG (reference sequence). The CDR3 sequence: CAWSRVGALGEKLFF. The CDR3 region has the DNA TGTGCCTGGTCCCGGGTAGGAGCCCTCGGTGAAAAACTGTTTTTT.

This rearrangement joins TRBV14 to TRBJ1-1; 9 positions agree with TRBD1. This CDR3 contains 15 residues. Looked up from germline, CDR1 is SGHDN and CDR2 is FVKESK. Germline trimming cut 2 bases from V and 6 bases from J; bases unmatched to any gene: 7. The CDR3 sequence is CASSQYPRDRAEAFF. The CDR3, as DNA: TGTGCCAGCAGCCAATACCCCCGGGACAGGGCTGAAGCTTTCTTT.

V is TRBV7-9 and J is TRBJ1-6; 7 nucleotides align to TRBD1. The CDR3 is 16 amino acids. The junction had 6 bases not matched to a gene; V was cut back by 1 base and J by 6 bases. Germline values: CDR1 SEHNR, CDR2 FQNEAQ (reference sequence). CDR3 region: CASSLDGTVTNSPLHF. In DNA, the CDR3 is TGTGCCAGCAGCTTAGATGGGACAGTGACTAATTCACCCCTCCACTTT.

This clone appeared a few times. The chain has TRBV6-5 and TRBJ1-4; D may be TRBD1 (6 bases). CDR3 length: 16 amino acids. Germline CDR1 reads MNHEY; CDR2 reads SVGAGI. Trimming cost V 2 bases and J 0 bases, with 10 bases left between them. CDR3 coding DNA: TGTGCCAGCAGTTACGGCCAGGGGACAACTAATGAAAAACTGTTTTTT. Translating gives CASSYGQGTTNEKLFF.

The chain has TRBV19 and TRBJ2-4; 7 bases align to TRBD2. Trimming at V came to 9 bases and at J to 1 base, leaving 9 bases not matched to a gene. Germline V gene lookup returns CDR1 LNHDA and CDR2 SQIVND (reference sequence). The CDR3 is 15 residues long. CDR3 in amino acids: CASTNLGGAKNIQYF. CDR3 in DNA: TGTGCCAGCACTAACCTGGGGGGGGCCAAAAACATTCAGTACTTC.

The CDR3 protein is CASSENRDRPTDTQYF. The DNA for the CDR3 is TGTGCCAGCAGTGAGAACCGGGACAGACCCACAGATACGCAGTATTTT. This chain joins TRBV6-1 and TRBJ2-3, with 7 nucleotides matching TRBD1. V dropped 3 bases and J dropped 2; count of bases not matched to a gene: 8. Per the germline V gene, CDR1 is MNHNS and CDR2 is SASEGT. The CDR3 runs 16 residues.

This clone was observed a single time. The gene calls are TRBV10-2 and TRBJ1-1, with D possibly being TRBD1 (6 bases). Germline CDR1 reads WSHSY; CDR2 reads SAAADI. The germline V and J ends were trimmed by 6 bases and 1 base, with 12 bases remaining between them. This CDR3 contains 14 residues. CDR3 amino acids: CASRPDSTNTEAFF. The CDR3 nucleotides read TGCGCCAGCAGACCGGACAGCACGAACACTGAAGCTTTCTTT.

V is TRBV12-3 or TRBV12-4 and J is TRBJ1-5; no firm D call. The ends were cut back, 5 bases at V and 4 bases at J, with 6 bases in the middle. This CDR3 has 12 amino acids. CDR3 loop: CASSMGNQPQHF. The DNA of the CDR3 is TGTGCCAGCAGTATGGGGAATCAGCCCCAGCATTTT.

The chain has TRBV7-9 and TRBJ2-2; D call uncertain. The CDR3 extends over 13 amino acids. The germline V and J ends were trimmed by 7 bases and 1 base, with 7 bases remaining between them. Germline CDR1 SEHNR, CDR2 FQNEAQ (reference sequence). CDR3 sequence reads: CASMLGNTGELFF. The CDR3 region has the DNA TGTGCCAGCATGCTCGGGAACACCGGGGAGCTGTTTTTT.

The V and J genes are TRBV7-9 and TRBJ2-3; D remains ambiguous. The germline CDR1 and CDR2 sequences are SEHNR and FQNEAQ (reference sequence). The V gene lost 4 bases and the J gene lost 0 bases, with 8 bases spanning the gap. This CDR3 is 14 amino acids long. CDR3 in DNA: TGTGCCAGCAGCTCCTTTGTTAGCACAGATACGCAGTATTTT. Translation gives CASSSFVSTDTQYF.

In DNA form, the CDR3 reads TGCGCCAGCAGCTTGGCCGGGAGATCAAGCACAGATACGCAGTATTTT. It is translated as CASSLAGRSSTDTQYF. The V and J genes are TRBV5-1 and TRBJ2-3, with a weak D call TRBD2 (6 bases). The germline CDR1 and CDR2 sequences are SGHRS and YFSETQ. This CDR3 region has 16 residues. V was clipped by 0 bases and J by 0 bases, with 11 bases between them.

V usage is TRBV27 and J usage is TRBJ2-7, with D maybe TRBD2 (6 bases). Trimming stripped 2 bases from V and 0 bases from J, with 8 bases between. CDR1 is MNHEY, CDR2 SMNVEV, per germline (reference sequence). This CDR3 has 14 amino acids. The CDR3 nucleotides are TGTGCCAGCAGTTTAATCGGGAGCTCCTACGAGCAGTACTTC. Translated, it gives CASSLIGSSYEQYF.

The V gene is TRBV3-1 (or the pseudogene TRBV3-2), the J gene TRBJ2-1; unclear D gene. Germline V gives CDR1 LGHDT, CDR2 YNNKEL (reference sequence). The V end was cut by 1 base, the J end by 0 bases, with 7 bases between. This CDR3 has 15 amino acids. CDR3 loop: CASSQVVSSYNEQFF. CDR3 coding DNA: TGTGCCAGCAGCCAAGTTGTTAGCTCCTACAATGAGCAGTTCTTC.

This clone is a singleton in its sample. This chain uses TRBV11-2 with TRBJ1-1; no firm D call. This CDR3 region has 12 residues. Trimming removed 1 base at V and 4 bases at J, with 4 bases between. Germline V gene sequence: CDR1 SGHAT, CDR2 FQNNGV. The CDR3 DNA reads TGTGCCAGCAGCTTAGGGTTCACTGAAGCTTTCTTT. Its translation is CASSLGFTEAFF.

The chain uses TRBV30 and TRBJ1-1; D is uncertain. This CDR3 contains 13 residues. Germline CDR1 reads GTSNPN; CDR2 reads SVGIG (reference sequence). Trimming shortened V by 0 bases and J by 0 bases, and 5 bases separated the two germline ends. Written as DNA, the CDR3 is TGTGCCTGGAGTGTCTTTGTGAACACTGAAGCTTTCTTT. Encoded protein: CAWSVFVNTEAFF.